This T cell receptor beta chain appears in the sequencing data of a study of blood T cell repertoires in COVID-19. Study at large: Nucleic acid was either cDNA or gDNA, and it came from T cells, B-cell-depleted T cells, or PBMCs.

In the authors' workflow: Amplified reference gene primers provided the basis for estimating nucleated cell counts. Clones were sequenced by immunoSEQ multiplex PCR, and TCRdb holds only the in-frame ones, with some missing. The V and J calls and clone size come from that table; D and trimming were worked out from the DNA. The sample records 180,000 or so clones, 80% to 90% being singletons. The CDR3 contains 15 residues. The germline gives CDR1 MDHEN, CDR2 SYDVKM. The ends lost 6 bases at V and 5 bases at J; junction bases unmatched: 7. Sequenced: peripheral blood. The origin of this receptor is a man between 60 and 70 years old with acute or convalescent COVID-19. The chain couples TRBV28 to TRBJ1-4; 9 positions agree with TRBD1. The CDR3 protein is CASRRVGQGNEKLFF. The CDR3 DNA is TGTGCCAGCAGACGCGTCGGACAGGGGAATGAAAAACTGTTTTTT.